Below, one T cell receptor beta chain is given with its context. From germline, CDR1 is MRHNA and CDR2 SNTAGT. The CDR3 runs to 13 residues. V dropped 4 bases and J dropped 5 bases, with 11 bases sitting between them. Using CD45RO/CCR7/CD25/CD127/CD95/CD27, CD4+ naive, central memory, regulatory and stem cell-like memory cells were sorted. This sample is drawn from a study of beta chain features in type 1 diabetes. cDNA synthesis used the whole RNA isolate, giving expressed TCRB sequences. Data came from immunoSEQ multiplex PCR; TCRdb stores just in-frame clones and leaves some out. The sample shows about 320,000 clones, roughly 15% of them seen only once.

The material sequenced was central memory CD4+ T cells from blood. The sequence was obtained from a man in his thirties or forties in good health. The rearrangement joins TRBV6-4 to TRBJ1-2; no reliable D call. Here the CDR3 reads CASSVGGSYGYTF. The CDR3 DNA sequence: TGTGCCAGCAGTGTAGGAGGCAGTTATGGCTACACCTTC.